The clone carrying this T cell receptor (beta chain) was seen only once. Its cognate antigen is unknown. ViraFEST expansion of antigen-specific CD4+ T cells with viral peptide pools preceded sequencing. CD4+ T cells were isolated after around 10 days of culture. According to the study, vaccine recipients showed no prior SARS-CoV-2 infection and negative nucleocapsid antibodies. This entry is derived from a study of vaccination effects on CD4 cells after COVID-19. Germline CDR1 reads LGHNA; CDR2 reads YNFKEQ. CDR3 length: 16 amino acids. After removal of 5 bases from V and 1 base from J, the junction contained 7 bases not matched to a gene. Libraries were prepared by immunoSEQ multiplex PCR; TCRdb keeps only in-frame clonotypes and omits some of them. Seen here are over 25,000 clones, 65% to 75% observed once, and the top ten hold about 10%.

The V gene is TRBV4-2, the J gene TRBJ2-5, with 10 bases fitting TRBD2. The sample here was CD4+ T cells from PBMCs cultured with SARS-CoV-2 spike peptides, taken before COVID-19 vaccination. The clonotype originates from a human donor who received a COVID-19 vaccine. The CDR3 protein is CASSDQAGGFQETQYF. CDR3 bases: TGTGCCAGCAGCGACCAAGCGGGGGGGTTCCAAGAGACCCAGTACTTC.